This T cell receptor (beta chain) came from a study of blood T cells in healthy people across ages. Study-wide results and limits: The study found more naive CD4+ cells and higher diversity in long-lived than aged donors. Age advanced and TCR beta diversity per million T cells fell, roughly linearly.

To note about this clonotype: The antigen is unknown.

The CDR3 is made up of 17 amino acids. Germline CDR1 reads SEHNR; CDR2 reads FQNEAQ (reference sequence). The authors ran a second PCR of 7 to 11 cycles using a sample-barcoded 5' primer and a J-beta primer mix. From the 5' RACE reads, TCRdb called clonotypes with MiXCR, one entry per CDR3 protein. The sample records over a million distinct CDR3 sequences, roughly 24% being singletons. This same sample was also taken into another study, of T cells of mothers and their children.

This rearrangement joins TRBV7-9 to TRBJ1-6; 7 bases line up with TRBD1. Sequencing was done on a sample of blood. This TCR derives from a girl aged 2-10 years in good health. DNA for the CDR3: TGTGCTATCCACAGGGGTGAGAGGAGCTCCTATAATTCACCCCTCCACTTT. This gives the protein CAIHRGERSSYNSPLHF. Based on the CDR3 plus reference TRBV7-9 and TRBJ1-6, the full variable domain is DTGVSQNPRHKITKRGQNVTFRCDPISEHNRLYWYRQTLGQGPEFLTYFQNEAQLEKSRLLSDRFSAERPKGSFSTLEIQRTEQGDSAMYLCAIHRGERSSYNSPLHFGNGTRLTVT.